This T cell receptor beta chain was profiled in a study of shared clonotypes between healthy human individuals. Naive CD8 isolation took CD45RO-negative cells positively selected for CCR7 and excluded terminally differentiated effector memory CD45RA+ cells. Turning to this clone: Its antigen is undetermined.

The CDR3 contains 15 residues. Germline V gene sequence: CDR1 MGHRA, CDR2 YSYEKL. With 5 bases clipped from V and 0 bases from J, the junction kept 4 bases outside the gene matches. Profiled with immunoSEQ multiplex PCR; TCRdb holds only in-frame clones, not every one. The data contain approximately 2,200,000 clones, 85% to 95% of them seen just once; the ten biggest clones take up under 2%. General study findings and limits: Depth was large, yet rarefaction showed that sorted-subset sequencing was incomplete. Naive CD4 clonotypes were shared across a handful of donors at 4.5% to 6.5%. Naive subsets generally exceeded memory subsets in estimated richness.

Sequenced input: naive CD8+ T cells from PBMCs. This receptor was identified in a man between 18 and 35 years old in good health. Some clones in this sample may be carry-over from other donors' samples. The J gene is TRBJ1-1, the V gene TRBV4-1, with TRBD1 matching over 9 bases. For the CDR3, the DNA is TGCGCCAGCAGCGCCCGGGACAGGGTGAACACTGAAGCTTTCTTT. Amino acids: CASSARDRVNTEAFF.